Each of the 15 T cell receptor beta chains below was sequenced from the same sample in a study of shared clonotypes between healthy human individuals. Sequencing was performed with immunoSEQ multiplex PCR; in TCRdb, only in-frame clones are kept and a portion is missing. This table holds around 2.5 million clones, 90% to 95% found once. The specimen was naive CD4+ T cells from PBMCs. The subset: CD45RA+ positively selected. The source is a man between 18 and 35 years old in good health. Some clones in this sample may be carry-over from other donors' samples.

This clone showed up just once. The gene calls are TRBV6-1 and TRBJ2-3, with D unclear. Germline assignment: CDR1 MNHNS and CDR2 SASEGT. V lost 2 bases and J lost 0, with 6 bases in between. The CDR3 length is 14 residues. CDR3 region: CASSERTSTDTQYF. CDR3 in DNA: TGTGCCAGCAGTGAACGTACTAGCACAGATACGCAGTATTTT.

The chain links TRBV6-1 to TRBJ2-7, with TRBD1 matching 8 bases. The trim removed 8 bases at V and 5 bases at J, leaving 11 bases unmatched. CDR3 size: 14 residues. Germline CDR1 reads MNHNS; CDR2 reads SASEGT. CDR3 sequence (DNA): TGTGCCAGCTCCATCCGACAGGGGAAAAACGAGCAGTACTTC. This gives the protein CASSIRQGKNEQYF.

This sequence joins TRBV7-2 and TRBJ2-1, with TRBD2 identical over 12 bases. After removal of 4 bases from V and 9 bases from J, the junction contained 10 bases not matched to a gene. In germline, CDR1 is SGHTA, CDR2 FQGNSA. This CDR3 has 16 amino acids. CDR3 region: CASSSILAGGSGEQFF. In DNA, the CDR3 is TGTGCCAGCAGCTCGATACTAGCGGGGGGTTCCGGTGAGCAGTTCTTC.

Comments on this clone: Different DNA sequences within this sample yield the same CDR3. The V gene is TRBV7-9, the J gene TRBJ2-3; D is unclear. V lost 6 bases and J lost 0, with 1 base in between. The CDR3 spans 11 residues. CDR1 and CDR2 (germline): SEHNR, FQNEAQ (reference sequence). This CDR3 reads CASSSTDTQYF. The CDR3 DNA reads TGTGCCAGCAGTAGCACAGATACGCAGTATTTT. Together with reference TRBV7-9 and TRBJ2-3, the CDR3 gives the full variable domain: DTGVSQNPRHKITKRGQNVTFRCDPISEHNRLYWYRQTLGQGPEFLTYFQNEAQLEKSRLLSDRFSAERPKGSFSTLEIQRTEQGDSAMYLCASSSTDTQYFGPGTRLTVL.

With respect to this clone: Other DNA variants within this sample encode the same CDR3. CDR3: CASSPRTAYGYTF. CDR3 bases: TGTGCCAGCAGTCCGCGGACGGCCTATGGCTACACCTTC. The V gene is TRBV6-5, the J gene TRBJ1-2; D not certain. The germline V gene has CDR1 MNHEY and CDR2 SVGAGI. V dropped 5 bases and J dropped 4 bases, with 11 bases sitting between them. This CDR3 is built from 13 residues.

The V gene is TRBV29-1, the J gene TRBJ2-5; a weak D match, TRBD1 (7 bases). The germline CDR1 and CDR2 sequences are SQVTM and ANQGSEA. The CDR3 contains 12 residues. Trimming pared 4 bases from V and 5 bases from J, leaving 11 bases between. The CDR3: CSVGSGGETQYF. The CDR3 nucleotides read TGCAGCGTTGGGTCAGGGGGGGAGACCCAGTACTTC.

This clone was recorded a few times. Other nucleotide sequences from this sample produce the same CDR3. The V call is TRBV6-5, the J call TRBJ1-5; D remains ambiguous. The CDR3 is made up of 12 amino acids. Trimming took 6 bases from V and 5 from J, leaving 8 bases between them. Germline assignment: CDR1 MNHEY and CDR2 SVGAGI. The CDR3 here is CASRSGDQPQHF. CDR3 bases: TGTGCCAGCAGGTCAGGTGATCAGCCCCAGCATTTT.

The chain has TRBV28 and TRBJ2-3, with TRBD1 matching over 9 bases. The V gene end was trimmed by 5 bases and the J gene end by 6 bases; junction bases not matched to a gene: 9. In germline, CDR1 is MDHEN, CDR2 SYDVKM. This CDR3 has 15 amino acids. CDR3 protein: CASSRGTGRTDTQYF. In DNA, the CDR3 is TGTGCCAGCAGTAGGGGGACAGGGCGAACTGATACGCAGTATTTT.

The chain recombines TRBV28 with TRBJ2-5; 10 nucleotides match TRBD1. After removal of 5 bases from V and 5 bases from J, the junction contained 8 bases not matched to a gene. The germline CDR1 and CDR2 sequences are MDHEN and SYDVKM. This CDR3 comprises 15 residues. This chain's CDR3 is CASSVGTGVKETQYF. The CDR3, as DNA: TGTGCCAGCAGTGTCGGGACAGGGGTAAAGGAGACCCAGTACTTC. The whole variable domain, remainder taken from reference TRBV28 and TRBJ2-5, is DVKVTQSSRYLVKRTGEKVFLECVQDMDHENMFWYRQDPGLGLRLIYFSYDVKMKEKGDIPEGYSVSREKKERFSLILESASTNQTSMYLCASSVGTGVKETQYFGPGTRLLVL.

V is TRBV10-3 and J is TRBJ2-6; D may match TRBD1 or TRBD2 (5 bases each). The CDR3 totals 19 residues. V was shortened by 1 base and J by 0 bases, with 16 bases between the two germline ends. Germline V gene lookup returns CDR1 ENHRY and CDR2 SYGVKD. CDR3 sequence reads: CAISELGRGRYSGANVLTF. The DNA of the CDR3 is TGTGCCATCAGTGAGTTGGGACGGGGAAGGTACTCTGGGGCCAACGTCCTGACTTTC.

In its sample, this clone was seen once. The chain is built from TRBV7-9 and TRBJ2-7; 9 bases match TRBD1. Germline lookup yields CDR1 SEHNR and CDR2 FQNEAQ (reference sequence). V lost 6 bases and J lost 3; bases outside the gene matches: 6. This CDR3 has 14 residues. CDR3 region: CASSPTGGNYEQYF. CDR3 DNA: TGTGCCAGCAGTCCGACAGGGGGTAACTACGAGCAGTACTTC.

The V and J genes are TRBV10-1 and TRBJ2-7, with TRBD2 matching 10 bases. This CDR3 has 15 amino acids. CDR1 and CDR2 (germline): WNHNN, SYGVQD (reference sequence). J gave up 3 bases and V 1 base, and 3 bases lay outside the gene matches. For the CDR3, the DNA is TGCGCCAGCAGTGAGTACGGGACTAGCGTCTACGAGCAGTACTTC. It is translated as CASSEYGTSVYEQYF.

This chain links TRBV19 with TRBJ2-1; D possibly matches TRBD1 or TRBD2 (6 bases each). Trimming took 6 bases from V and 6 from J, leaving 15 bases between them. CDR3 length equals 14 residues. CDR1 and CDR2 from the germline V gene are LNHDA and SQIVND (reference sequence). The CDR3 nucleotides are TGTGCCAGTAGCGTGGGCGGGACAATCAATGAGCAGTTCTTC. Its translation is CASSVGGTINEQFF.

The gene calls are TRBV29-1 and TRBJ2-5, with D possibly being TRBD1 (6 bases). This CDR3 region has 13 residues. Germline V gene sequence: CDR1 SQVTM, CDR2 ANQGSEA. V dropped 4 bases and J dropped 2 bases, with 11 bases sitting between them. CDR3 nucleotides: TGCAGCGTTGGGCCGGACAGTCAAGAGACCCAGTACTTC. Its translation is CSVGPDSQETQYF.

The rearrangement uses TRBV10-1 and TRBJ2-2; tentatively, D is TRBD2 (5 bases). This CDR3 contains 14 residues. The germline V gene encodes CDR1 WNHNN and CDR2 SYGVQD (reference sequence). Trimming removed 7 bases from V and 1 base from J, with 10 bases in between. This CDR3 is CASTSGRNTGELFF. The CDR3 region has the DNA TGCGCCAGCACCAGCGGTAGGAACACCGGGGAGCTGTTTTTT.